This T cell receptor (beta chain) was identified in a study of T-cell memory formation after mild COVID-19. As concerns this clonotype: Its antigen is not known.

Study findings and constraints: Clones that contracted clustered mainly in CM and EM if CD4+ and in EMRA if CD8+.

TCRalpha and TCRbeta libraries used 5'RACE with constant-segment primers and UMIs. TCRdb used MiXCR to reprocess the 5' RACE reads, holding one entry per CDR3 protein. The top ten clones hold around an eighth of a sample with 400,000 or so distinct CDR3 sequences, 20% to 25% of them seen once. The CDR3 is made up of 14 amino acids. Germline assignment: CDR1 MNHEY and CDR2 SMNVEV (reference sequence). The V end was cut by 7 bases, the J end by 1 base, with 14 bases between. Sequences were obtained from PBMCs or a T cell subset sorted from them (not recorded which). V is TRBV27 and J is TRBJ2-7, with D possibly called TRBD1 or TRBD2 (6 bases each). The sequence came from an adult woman who had mild COVID-19 (a few samples of this study predate the infection). Cell type and time point are not known. The CDR3: CASTHRGGSYEQYF. Here the CDR3 DNA reads TGTGCCAGCACGCATCGAGGGGGGTCCTACGAGCAGTACTTC.